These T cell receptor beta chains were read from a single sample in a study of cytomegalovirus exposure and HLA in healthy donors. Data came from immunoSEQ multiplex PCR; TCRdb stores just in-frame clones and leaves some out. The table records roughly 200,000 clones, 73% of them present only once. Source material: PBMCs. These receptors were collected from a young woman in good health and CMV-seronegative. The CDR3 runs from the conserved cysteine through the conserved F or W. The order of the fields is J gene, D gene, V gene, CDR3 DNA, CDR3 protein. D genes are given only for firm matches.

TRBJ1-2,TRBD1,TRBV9,TGTGCCAGCAGCGTGGGGACAGGGGGCCGGGATGGCTACACCTTC,CASSVGTGGRDGYTF
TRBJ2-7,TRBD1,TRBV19,TGTGCCAGTAGCCGAATTTCTACAGGGGCCGAGCAGTACTTC,CASSRISTGAEQYF
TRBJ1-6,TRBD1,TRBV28,TGTGCCAGCAGGGTGGGACAGACTTATAATTCACCCCTCCACTTT,CASRVGQTYNSPLHF
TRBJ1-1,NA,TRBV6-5,TGTGCCAGCAGTTACTCGAGTCCCACGGGTACTGAAGCTTTCTTT,CASSYSSPTGTEAFF
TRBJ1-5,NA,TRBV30,TGTGCCTGGAGTATCGGGAGTTGGGGCAATCAGCCCCAGCATTTT,CAWSIGSWGNQPQHF
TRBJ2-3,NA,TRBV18,TGTGCCAGCTCACCGGGGATGACTAACACAGATACGCAGTATTTT,CASSPGMTNTDTQYF
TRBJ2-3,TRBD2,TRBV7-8,TGTGCCACCGACGGGGGGTTCGCTAGCACAGATACGCAGTATTTT,CATDGGFASTDTQYF
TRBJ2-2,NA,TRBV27,TGTGCCAGCAGTTTATTGGGCGGGCCAGACACCGGGGAGCTGTTTTTT,CASSLLGGPDTGELFF
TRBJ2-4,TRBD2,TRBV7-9,TGTGCCAGCAGCCTGCCGGGTCGGGAGGGGGTTCAGTACTTC,CASSLPGREGVQYF
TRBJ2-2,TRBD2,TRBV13,TGTGCCAGCAGCCTCATAGCGGGAGGCATGAACACCGGGGAGCTGTTTTTT,CASSLIAGGMNTGELFF